Listed below are T cell receptor beta chains from one sample, sequenced in a study of T cell changes during pregnancy in multiple sclerosis. Produced via immunoSEQ multiplex PCR; TCRdb's table is partial and in-frame only. The sample holds about 57,000 clones, around 91% seen once. The sequences come from peripheral blood, collected after pregnancy. The source is a female donor with multiple sclerosis, enrolled in a pregnancy study. Each CDR3 is given with its conserved first and last residue. A D gene is named only where the DNA matches it firmly.

-	TRBV4-3	TRBJ1-4	CASSQDSVNEKLFF	TGCGCCAGCAGCCAGGACAGTGTAAATGAAAAACTGTTTTTT
TRBD2	TRBV20-1	TRBJ2-7	CSVAGPYEQYF	TGCAGTGTAGCGGGGCCCTACGAGCAGTACTTC
-	TRBV19	TRBJ2-7	CASSATQGYEQYF	TGTGCCAGTAGTGCGACGCAGGGCTACGAGCAGTACTTC
-	TRBV11-2	TRBJ1-2	CASSLARGPVNYGYTF	TGTGCCAGCAGCTTGGCCAGGGGCCCTGTTAACTATGGCTACACCTTC
-	TRBV5-1	TRBJ2-2	CASSWRDLARTGELFF	TGCGCCAGCAGCTGGAGGGACCTAGCGCGCACCGGGGAGCTGTTTTTT
-	TRBV7-2	TRBJ2-1	CASSLGATRVPFF	TGTGCCAGCAGCTTAGGCGCAACTAGGGTTCCGTTCTTC
TRBD1	TRBV18	TRBJ2-5	CASSPDRGSETQYF	TGTGCCAGCTCACCAGACAGGGGGTCAGAGACCCAGTACTTC
-	TRBV5-5	TRBJ2-3	CASSFSVEDTQYF	TGTGCCAGCAGCTTTAGTGTTGAAGATACGCAGTATTTT
-	TRBV15	TRBJ1-1	CATRKRGFREVNTEAFF	TGTGCCACACGAAAGCGGGGATTCCGAGAGGTGAACACTGAAGCTTTCTTT
-	TRBV6-5	TRBJ2-6	CASSSLSGANVLTF	TGTGCCAGCAGTAGCCTCTCTGGGGCCAACGTCCTGACTTTC